This is a list of T cell receptor beta chains from one sample in a study of neoadjuvant anti-PD-1 for oral cavity cancer. Some clones are missing from TCRdb's copy, which holds only in-frame ones; the method was immunoSEQ multiplex PCR. The repertoire consists of some 15,000 clones, with approximately 74% occurring once and the leading ten covering 2.5% to 3%. The specimen was PBMCs, collected after nivolumab (anti-PD-1) treatment. Every receptor here comes from a person aged 40 to 85 with oral cavity squamous cell carcinoma. Both conserved end residues are part of each CDR3. D genes are given only for firm matches. A row's size may be missing; if present it is once, few, many or a size class.

V	size	J	D	DNA	CDR3
TRBV18	.	TRBJ2-7	TRBD2	TGTGCCAGCTCACCACCTAGCGGGAGGACCTCCTTTTTC	CASSPPSGRTSFF
TRBV9	few	TRBJ1-1	TRBD1	TGTGCCAGCAGCGCCGGACAGGGGTTGAACACTGAAGCTTTCTTT	CASSAGQGLNTEAFF
TRBV30	.	TRBJ2-7	TRBD2	TGTGCCTGGAGTAGGCCTAGCGGTCTTTACGAGCAGTACTTC	CAWSRPSGLYEQYF
TRBV7-8	few	TRBJ2-7	.	TGTGCCAGCAGCCCCCCAGATCACCTCTCCTACGAGCAGTACTTC	CASSPPDHLSYEQYF
TRBV4-1	.	TRBJ2-3	TRBD2	TGCGCCAGCAGCCCCGAGACTAGCGGGGGCACAGATACGCAGTATTTT	CASSPETSGGTDTQYF
TRBV5-1	.	TRBJ2-7	TRBD1	TGCGCCAGCAGCTTGGGGACAGGCCAAGTCTACGAGCAGTACTTC	CASSLGTGQVYEQYF
TRBV5-8	few	TRBJ1-3	.	TGTGCCAGCAGCCTGACAGGTTTAACTGGAAACACCATATATTTT	CASSLTGLTGNTIYF
TRBV6-6	.	TRBJ1-5	.	TGTGCCAGCAGTTACTCGATTCCAGGAAGCAATCAGCCCCAGCATTTT	CASSYSIPGSNQPQHF
TRBV10-3	.	TRBJ2-1	TRBD1	TGTGCCATCAGTGAGGGGACAGAGCGTGATGAGCAGTTCTTC	CAISEGTERDEQFF
TRBV11-2	.	TRBJ2-7	.	TGTGCCAGCAGCCAAGGGGGGACAGCGGACTACGAGCAGTACTTC	CASSQGGTADYEQYF
TRBV29-1	.	TRBJ1-2	.	TGCAGCGTTGAGGGATATGGCTACACCTTC	CSVEGYGYTF
TRBV6-1	.	TRBJ1-2	.	TGTGCCAGCAGTGATCTTTACGTCATCCGCTACGGCTACACCTTC	CASSDLYVIRYGYTF
TRBV9	.	TRBJ1-2	TRBD1	TGTGCCAGCAGCCCCCAGGGACAGGGAAACTATGGCTACACCTTC	CASSPQGQGNYGYTF
TRBV5-1	.	TRBJ1-2	TRBD1	TGCGCCAGCAGCATCGGGACAGGGTATGGCTACACCTTC	CASSIGTGYGYTF
TRBV15	.	TRBJ2-1	.	TGTGCCACCAGCCCGCCTAGGGATGGCTACAATGAGCAGTTCTTC	CATSPPRDGYNEQFF
TRBV30	.	TRBJ2-1	.	TGTGCCTGGAGCAGTACTAGCCGCAATGAGCAGTTCTTC	CAWSSTSRNEQFF